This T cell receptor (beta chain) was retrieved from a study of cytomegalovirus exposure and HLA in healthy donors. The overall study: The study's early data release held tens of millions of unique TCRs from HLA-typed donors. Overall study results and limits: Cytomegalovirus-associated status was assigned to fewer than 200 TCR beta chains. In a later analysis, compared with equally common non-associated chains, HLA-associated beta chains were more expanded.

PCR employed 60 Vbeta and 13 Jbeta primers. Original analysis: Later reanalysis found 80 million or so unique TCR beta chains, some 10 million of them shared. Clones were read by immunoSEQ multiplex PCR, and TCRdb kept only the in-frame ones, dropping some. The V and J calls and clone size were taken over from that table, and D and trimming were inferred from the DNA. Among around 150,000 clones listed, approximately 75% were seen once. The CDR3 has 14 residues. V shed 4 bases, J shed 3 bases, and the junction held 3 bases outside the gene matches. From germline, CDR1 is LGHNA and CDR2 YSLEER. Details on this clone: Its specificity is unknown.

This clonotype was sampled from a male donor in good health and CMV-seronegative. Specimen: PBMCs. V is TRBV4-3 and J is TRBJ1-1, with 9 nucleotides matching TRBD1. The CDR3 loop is CASSRGQGDTEAFF. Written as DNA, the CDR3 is TGCGCCAGCAGCCGGGGACAGGGTGACACTGAAGCTTTCTTT.